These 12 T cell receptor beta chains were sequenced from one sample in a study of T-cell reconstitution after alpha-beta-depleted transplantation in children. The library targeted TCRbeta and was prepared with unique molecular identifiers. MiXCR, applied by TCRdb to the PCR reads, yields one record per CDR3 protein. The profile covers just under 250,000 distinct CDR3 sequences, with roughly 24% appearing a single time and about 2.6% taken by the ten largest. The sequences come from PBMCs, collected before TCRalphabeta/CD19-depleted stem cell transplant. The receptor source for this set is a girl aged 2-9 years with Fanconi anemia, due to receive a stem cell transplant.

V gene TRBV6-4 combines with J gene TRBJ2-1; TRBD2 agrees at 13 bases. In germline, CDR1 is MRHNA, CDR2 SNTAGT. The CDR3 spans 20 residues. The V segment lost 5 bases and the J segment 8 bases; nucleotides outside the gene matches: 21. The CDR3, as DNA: TGTGCCAGCAGTAGACTCCCGGGACTAGCGGGGTTACGATATTTCCATGAGCAGTTCTTC. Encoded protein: CASSRLPGLAGLRYFHEQFF.

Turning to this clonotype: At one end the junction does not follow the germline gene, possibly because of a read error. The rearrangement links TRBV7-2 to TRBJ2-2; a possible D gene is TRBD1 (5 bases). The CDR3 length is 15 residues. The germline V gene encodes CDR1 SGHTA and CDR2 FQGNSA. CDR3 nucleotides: TGTGCCAGCCGCTTGGCAGGGCAGGACACCGGGGAGCTGTTTTTT. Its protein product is CASRLAGQDTGELFF.

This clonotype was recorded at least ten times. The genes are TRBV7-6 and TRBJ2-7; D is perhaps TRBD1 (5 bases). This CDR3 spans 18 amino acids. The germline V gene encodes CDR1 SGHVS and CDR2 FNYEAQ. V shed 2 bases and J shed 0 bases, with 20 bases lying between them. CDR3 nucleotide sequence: TGTGCCAGCAGCTTAAGGCCCCTGACAGACGACGTCTCCTACGAGCAGTACTTC. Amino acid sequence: CASSLRPLTDDVSYEQYF.

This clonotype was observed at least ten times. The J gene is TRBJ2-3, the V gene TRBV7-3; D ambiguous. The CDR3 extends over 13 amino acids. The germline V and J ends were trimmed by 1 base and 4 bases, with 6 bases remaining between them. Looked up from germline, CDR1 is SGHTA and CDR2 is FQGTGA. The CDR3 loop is CASSLNSADTQYF. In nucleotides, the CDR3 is TGTGCCAGCAGCTTAAATTCTGCAGATACGCAGTATTTT.

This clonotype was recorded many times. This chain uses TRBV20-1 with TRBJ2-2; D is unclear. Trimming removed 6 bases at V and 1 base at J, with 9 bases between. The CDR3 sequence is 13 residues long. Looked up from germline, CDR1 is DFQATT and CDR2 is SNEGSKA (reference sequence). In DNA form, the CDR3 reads TGCAGTGCCCCAAACGGGAACACCGGGGAGCTGTTTTTT. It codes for CSAPNGNTGELFF.

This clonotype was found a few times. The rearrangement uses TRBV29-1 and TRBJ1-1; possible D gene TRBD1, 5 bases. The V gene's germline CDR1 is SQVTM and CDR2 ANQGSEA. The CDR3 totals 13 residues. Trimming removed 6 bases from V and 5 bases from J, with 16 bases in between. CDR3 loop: CSVAFTGYTEAFF. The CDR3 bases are TGCAGCGTCGCTTTTACAGGTTATACTGAAGCTTTCTTT.

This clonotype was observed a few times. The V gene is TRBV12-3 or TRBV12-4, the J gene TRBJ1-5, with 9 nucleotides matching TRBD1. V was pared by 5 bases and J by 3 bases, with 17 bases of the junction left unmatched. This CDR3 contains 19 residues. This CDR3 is CASSRDLGGQGIFNQPQHF. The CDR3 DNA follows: TGTGCCAGCAGTCGAGACTTAGGGGGACAGGGCATTTTCAATCAGCCCCAGCATTTT.

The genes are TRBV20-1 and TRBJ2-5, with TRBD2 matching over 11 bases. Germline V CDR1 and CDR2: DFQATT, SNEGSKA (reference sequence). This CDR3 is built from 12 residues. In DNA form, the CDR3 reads TGCAGAGTAGCGGGGGGGCCGCAGACCCAGTACTTC. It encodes CRVAGGPQTQYF.

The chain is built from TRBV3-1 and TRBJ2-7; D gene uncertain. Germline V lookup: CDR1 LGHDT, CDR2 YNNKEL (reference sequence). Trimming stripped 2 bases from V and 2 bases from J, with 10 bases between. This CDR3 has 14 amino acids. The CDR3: CASSQSRPPYEQYF. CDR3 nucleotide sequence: TGTGCCAGCAGCCAATCAAGACCACCCTACGAGCAGTACTTC.

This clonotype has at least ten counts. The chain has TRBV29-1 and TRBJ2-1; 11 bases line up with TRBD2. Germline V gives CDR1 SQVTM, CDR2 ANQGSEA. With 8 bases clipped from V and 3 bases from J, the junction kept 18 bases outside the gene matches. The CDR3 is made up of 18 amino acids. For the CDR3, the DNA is TGCAGCAGCCCAGCACTAGCGGGAGATCAGATTCTCTACAATGAGCAGTTCTTC. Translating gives CSSPALAGDQILYNEQFF.

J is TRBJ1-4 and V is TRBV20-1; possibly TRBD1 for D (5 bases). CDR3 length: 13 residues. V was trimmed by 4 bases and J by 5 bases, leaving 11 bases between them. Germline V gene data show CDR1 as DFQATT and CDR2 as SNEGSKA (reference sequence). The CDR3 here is CSAKVGVNEKLFF. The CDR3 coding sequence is TGCAGTGCTAAAGTGGGGGTGAATGAAAAACTGTTTTTT.

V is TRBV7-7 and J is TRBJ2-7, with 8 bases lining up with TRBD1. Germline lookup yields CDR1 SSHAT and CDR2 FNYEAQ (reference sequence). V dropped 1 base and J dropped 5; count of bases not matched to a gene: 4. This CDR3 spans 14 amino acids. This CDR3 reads CASSLGQGANEQYF. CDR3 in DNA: TGTGCCAGCAGCTTAGGTCAGGGGGCAAACGAGCAGTACTTC.